This T cell receptor (beta chain) was retrieved from a study of T cell responses to AZD1222 COVID-19 vaccine. V shed 0 bases and J shed 0 bases, with 17 bases lying between them. This CDR3 region has 18 residues. Germline CDR1 MNHNS, CDR2 SASEGT. Study results and limitations: The donor group comprised mostly white British people and more females; the analysis possibly underestimated clonal diversity. The repertoires were collected only after the peak T cell response. Baseline serostatus was positive in only six AZD1222 recipients. Regions 160-218 and 743-854 held dominance among vaccine-associated CD4 TCRs, which spanned spike.

A note on this clone: Its antigen is still unknown.

Sequenced by immunoSEQ multiplex PCR; TCRdb stores in-frame clones only, minus some. The repertoire holds 150,000 to 200,000 clones, 85% to 90% seen once, with roughly 1.7% in the top ten. The receptor comes from an adult in good health. The V gene is TRBV6-1, the J gene TRBJ1-1; D not certain. The sequencing used peripheral blood, collected on day 0 of AZD1222 vaccination. The DNA for the CDR3 is TGTGCCAGCAGTGAAGCGGGTTGGATGGACCGTTTGAACACTGAAGCTTTCTTT. It translates to CASSEAGWMDRLNTEAFF.